Described below is a single T cell receptor (beta chain) sequence and its context. Original processing notes: Amplifying reference gene primers gave estimates of nucleated cell counts. Using immunoSEQ multiplex PCR, the repertoire was profiled, and TCRdb retains in-frame clones only, with some absent. V, J and clone size derive from that table, while D and trimming were established from the DNA sequence. The repertoire holds fewer than 85,000 clones, with about four fifths as singletons. This sample was included in a study of blood T cell repertoires in COVID-19. Study as a whole: Whether acute or convalescent, the COVID-19 samples came from the United States, Italy and Spain. Sample material is recorded as cDNA or gDNA derived from T cells, B-cell-depleted T cells, or PBMCs.

V was clipped by 5 bases and J by 5 bases, with 4 bases between them. Germline values: CDR1 KGHDR, CDR2 SFDVKD. The CDR3 has 11 residues. The gene calls are TRBV24-1 and TRBJ2-3; D not certain. Sequencing was done on a sample of peripheral blood. The clonotype originates from a woman older than 75 with active or convalescent COVID-19. DNA for the CDR3: TGTGCCACCAGTGCCCAAGATACGCAGTATTTT. This gives the protein CATSAQDTQYF.